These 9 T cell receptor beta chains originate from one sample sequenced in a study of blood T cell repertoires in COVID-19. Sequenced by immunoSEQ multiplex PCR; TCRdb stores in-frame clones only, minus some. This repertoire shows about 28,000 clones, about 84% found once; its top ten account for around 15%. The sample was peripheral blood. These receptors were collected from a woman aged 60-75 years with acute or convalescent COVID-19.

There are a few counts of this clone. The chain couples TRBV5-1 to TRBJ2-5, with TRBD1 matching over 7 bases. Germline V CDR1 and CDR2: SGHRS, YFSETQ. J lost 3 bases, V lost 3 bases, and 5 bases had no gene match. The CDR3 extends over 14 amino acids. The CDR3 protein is CASSWDRLKETQYF. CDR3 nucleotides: TGCGCCAGCAGCTGGGACAGACTGAAAGAGACCCAGTACTTC.

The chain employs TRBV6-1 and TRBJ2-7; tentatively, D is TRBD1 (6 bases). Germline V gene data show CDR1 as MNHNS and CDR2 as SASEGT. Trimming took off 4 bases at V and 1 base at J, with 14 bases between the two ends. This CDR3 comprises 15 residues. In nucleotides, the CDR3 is TGTGCCAGCAGTGTAGCAGGGGCCGCTTCCTACGAGCAGTACTTC. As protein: CASSVAGAASYEQYF.

The CDR3 loop is CASSPFGQPEAFF. The CDR3 nucleotides read TGTGCCAGCTCACCATTTGGGCAGCCTGAAGCTTTCTTT. The chain is built from TRBV18 and TRBJ1-1, with D unclear. V was trimmed by 2 bases and J by 6 bases, leaving 10 bases between them. CDR3 length: 13 residues. Germline CDR1 is KGHSH and CDR2 is LQKENI.

The CDR3 sequence: CASSLYGQFNSPLHF. CDR3 in DNA: TGTGCCAGCAGCTTATATGGACAGTTTAATTCACCCCTCCACTTT. This rearrangement joins TRBV7-6 to TRBJ1-6; D is perhaps TRBD1 (6 bases). This CDR3 comprises 15 residues. V was pared by 2 bases and J by 6 bases, with 11 bases between. Per the germline V gene, CDR1 is SGHVS and CDR2 is FNYEAQ.

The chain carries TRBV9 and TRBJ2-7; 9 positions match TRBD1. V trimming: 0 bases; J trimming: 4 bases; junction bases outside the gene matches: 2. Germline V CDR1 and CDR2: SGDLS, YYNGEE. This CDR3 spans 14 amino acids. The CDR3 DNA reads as TGTGCCAGCAGCGTAGAGGGACAGGGTTACGAGCAGTACTTC. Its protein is CASSVEGQGYEQYF.

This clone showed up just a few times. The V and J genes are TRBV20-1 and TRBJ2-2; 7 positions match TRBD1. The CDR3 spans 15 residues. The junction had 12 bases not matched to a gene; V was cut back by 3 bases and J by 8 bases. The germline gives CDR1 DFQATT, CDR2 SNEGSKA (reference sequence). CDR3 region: CSASDGRGPAGELFF. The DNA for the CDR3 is TGCAGTGCTAGTGATGGTAGGGGGCCGGCGGGGGAGCTGTTTTTT.

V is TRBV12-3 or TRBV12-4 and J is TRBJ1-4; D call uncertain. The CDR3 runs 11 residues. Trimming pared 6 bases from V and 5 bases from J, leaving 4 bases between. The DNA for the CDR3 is TGTGCCAGCAGCCGGAATGAAAAACTGTTTTTT. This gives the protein CASSRNEKLFF.

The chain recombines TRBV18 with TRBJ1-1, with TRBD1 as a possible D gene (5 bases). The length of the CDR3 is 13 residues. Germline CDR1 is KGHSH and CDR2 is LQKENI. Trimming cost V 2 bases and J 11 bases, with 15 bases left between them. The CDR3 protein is CASSPGADKKAFF. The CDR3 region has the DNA TGTGCCAGCTCACCAGGGGCCGACAAGAAGGCTTTCTTT.

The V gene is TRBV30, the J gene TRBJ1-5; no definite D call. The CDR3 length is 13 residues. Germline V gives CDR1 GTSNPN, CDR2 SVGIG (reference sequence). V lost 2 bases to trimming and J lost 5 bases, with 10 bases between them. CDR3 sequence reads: CAWSPTPDQPQHF. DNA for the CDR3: TGTGCCTGGAGTCCCACCCCGGATCAGCCCCAGCATTTT.